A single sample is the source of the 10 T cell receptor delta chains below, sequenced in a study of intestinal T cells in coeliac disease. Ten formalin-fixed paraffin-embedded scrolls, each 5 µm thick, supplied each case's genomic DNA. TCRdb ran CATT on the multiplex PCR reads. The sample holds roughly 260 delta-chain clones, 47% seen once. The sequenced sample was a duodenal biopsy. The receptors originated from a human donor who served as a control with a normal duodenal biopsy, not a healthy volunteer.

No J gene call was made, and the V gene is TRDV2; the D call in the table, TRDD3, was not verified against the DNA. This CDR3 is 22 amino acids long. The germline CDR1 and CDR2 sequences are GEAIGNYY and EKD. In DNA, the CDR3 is TGTGCCTGTGACCCTCGTACTGGGGGAGGCACAATGAAACACATCAGTATAAAAACCCTCTTCTTC. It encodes CACDPRTGGGTMKHISIKTLFF.

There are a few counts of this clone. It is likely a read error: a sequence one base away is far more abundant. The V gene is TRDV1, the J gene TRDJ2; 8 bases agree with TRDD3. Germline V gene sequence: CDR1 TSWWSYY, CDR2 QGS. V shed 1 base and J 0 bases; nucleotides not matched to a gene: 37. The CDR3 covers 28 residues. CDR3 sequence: CALGEPSPSRYHWGPDACGSALTAQLFF. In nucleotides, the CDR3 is TGTGCTCTTGGGGAACCTAGTCCTTCCCGATACCACTGGGGGCCTGATGCCTGTGGTAGTGCTTTGACAGCACAACTCTTCTTT.

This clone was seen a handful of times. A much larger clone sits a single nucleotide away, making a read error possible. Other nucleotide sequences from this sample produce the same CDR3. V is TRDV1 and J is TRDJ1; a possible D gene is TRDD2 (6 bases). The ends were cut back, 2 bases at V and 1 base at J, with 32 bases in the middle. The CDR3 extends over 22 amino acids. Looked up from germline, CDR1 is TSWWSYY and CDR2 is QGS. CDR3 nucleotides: TGTGCTCTTGGGGAATTGCTCGTCCTACTCACGTATCCCGGGAAGGGCACCGATAAACTCATCTTT. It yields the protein CALGELLVLLTYPGKGTDKLIF.

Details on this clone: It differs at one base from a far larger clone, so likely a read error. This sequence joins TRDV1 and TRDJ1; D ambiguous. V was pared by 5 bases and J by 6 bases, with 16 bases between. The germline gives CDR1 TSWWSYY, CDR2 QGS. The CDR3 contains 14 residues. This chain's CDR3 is CALGIPSLQNKLIF. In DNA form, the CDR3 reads TGTGCTCTTGGGATCCCGTCGTTGCAAAATAAACTCATCTTT.

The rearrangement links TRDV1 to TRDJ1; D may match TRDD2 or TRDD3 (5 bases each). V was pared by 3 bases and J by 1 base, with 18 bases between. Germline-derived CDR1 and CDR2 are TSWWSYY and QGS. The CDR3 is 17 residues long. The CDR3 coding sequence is TGTGCTCTTGGGGAGTTTCCTCCAGGTGGGGTCACCGATAAACTCATCTTT. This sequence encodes CALGEFPPGGVTDKLIF.

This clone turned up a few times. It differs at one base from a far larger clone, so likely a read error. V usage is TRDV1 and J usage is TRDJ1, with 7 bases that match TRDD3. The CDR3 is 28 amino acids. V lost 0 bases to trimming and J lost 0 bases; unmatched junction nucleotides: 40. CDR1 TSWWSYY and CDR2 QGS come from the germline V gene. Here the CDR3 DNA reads TGTGCTCTTGGGGAACTCCCCCTAACCCAGAAGAGCCCATACGAAGGGGCTGGGGGGGTACTGTACACCGATAAACTCATCTTT. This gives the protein CALGELPLTQKSPYEGAGGVLYTDKLIF.

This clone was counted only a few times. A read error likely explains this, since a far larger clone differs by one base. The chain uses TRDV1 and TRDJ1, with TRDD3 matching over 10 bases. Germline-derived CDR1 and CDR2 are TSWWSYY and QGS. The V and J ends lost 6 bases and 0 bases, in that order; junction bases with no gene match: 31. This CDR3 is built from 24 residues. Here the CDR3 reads CALGVRTAHQGWGIALPYTDKLIF. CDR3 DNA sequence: TGTGCTCTTGGCGTAAGGACGGCCCACCAGGGCTGGGGGATAGCCCTCCCGTACACCGATAAACTCATCTTT.

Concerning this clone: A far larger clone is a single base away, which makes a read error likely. CDR3 in DNA: TGTGCTCTTGGGGAACGGTTGGGAGGGATAAAACGCATCTTT. It yields the protein CALGERLGGIKRIF. The chain employs TRDV1 and TRDJ1; TRDD3 might be the D (6 bases). This CDR3 is built from 14 residues. Germline lookup yields CDR1 TSWWSYY and CDR2 QGS.

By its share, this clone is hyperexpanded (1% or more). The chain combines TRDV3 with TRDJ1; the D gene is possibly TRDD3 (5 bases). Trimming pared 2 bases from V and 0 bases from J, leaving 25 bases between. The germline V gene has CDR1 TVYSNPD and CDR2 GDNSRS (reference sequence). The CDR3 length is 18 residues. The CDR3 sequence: CAFPLFSRDGRYTDKLIF. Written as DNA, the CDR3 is TGTGCCTTTCCTTTATTTAGCCGGGATGGTCGGTACACCGATAAACTCATCTTT.

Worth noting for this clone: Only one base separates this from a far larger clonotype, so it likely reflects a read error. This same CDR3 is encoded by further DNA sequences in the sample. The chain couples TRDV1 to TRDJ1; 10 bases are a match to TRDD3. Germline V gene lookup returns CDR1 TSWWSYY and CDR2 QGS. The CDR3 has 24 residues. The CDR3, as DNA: TGTGCTCTTGGCGTAAGGAAGGCCCACCAGGGCTGGGGGATAGCCCTCCCGTACACCGATAAGCTCATCTTT. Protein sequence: CALGVRKAHQGWGIALPYTDKLIF.